This T cell receptor (beta chain) was sequenced for a study of blood T cell repertoires in COVID-19. Overall study: The cDNA or gDNA used as material had been derived from T cells, B-cell-depleted T cells, or PBMCs.

Assay used: immunoSEQ multiplex PCR; TCRdb lists only in-frame clones, some missing. This table holds approximately 200,000 clones, around 82% found once. Sequencing was performed on PBMCs or T cells enriched from blood (not recorded which). This receptor was identified in a woman aged 40 to 50 with acute COVID-19.

CDR3 nucleotides: TGTGCCAGCAGGACAGGGAACGGTTCACCCCTCCACTTT. This gives the protein CASRTGNGSPLHF. The chain combines TRBV2 with TRBJ1-6; the match to TRBD1 covers 7 bases. The CDR3 is 13 amino acids. Germline CDR1 reads SNHLY; CDR2 reads FYNNEI. The junction had 5 bases not matched to a gene; V was cut back by 6 bases and J by 9 bases.